This T cell receptor (beta chain) comes out of a study of T-cell reconstitution after alpha-beta-depleted transplantation in children. Study-wide results and caveats: Roughly two months post-transplant, alpha-beta T cells reportedly originated from several hundred graft clones that had expanded. T-cell numbers and diversity one year post-transplant derived largely from freshly generated T cells.

Looked up from germline, CDR1 is SGHDT and CDR2 is YYEEEE. The V gene end was trimmed by 4 bases and the J gene end by 5 bases; junction bases not matched to a gene: 7. The CDR3 length is 15 residues. TCRbeta library preparation incorporated unique molecular identifiers. TCRdb used MiXCR to reprocess the PCR reads, holding one entry per CDR3 protein. The sample contains 700,000 to 950,000 distinct CDR3 sequences, 15% to 20% of which appear only once. Worth noting for this clonotype: Its matching antigen is unknown.

The chain has TRBV5-6 and TRBJ2-1; 9 bases match TRBD1. The source was PBMCs, mostly from graft donor cells, collected 360 days after TCRalphabeta/CD19-depleted stem cell transplant. The TCR comes from a male patient younger than 18 who had a stem cell transplant for acute lymphoblastic leukemia, so the T cells may come from the graft donor. CDR3 nucleotides: TGTGCCAGCAGCCAAGCGGGACAGGGACACAATGAGCAGTTCTTC. Translated, it gives CASSQAGQGHNEQFF. The whole variable domain, filled in from reference TRBV5-6 and TRBJ2-1, reads DAGVTQSPTHLIKTRGQQVTLRCSPKSGHDTVSWYQQALGQGPQFIFQYYEEEERQRGNFPDRFSGHQFPNYSSELNVNALLLGDSALYLCASSQAGQGHNEQFFGPGTRLTVL.